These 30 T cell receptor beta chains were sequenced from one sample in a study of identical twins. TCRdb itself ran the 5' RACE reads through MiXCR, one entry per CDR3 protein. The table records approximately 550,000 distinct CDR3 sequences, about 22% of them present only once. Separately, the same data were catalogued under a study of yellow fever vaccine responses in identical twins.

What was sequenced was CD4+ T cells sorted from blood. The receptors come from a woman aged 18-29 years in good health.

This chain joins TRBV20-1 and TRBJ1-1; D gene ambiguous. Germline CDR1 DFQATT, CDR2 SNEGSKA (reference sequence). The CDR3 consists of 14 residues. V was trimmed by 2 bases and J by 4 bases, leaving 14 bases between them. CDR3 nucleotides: TGCAGTGCTAGAAGTAGATTCCGGGTCACTGAAGCTTTCTTT. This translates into CSARSRFRVTEAFF.

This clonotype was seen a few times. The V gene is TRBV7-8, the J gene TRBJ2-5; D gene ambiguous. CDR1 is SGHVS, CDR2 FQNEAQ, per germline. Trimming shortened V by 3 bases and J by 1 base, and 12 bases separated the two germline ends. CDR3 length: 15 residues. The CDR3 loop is CASSLGGWIQETQYF. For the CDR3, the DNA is TGTGCCAGCAGCTTGGGTGGGTGGATCCAAGAGACCCAGTACTTC.

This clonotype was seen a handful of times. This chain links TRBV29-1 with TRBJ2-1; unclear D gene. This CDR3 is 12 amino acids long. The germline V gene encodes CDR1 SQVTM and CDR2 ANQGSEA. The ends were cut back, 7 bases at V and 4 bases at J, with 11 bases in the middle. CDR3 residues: CSAVTAYNEQFF. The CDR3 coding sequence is TGCAGCGCCGTCACAGCGTACAATGAGCAGTTCTTC.

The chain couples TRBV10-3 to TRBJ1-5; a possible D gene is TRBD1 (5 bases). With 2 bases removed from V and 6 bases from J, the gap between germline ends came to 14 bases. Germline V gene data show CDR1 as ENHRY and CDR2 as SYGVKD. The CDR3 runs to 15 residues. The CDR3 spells CAISEIQGPSQPQHF. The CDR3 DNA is TGTGCCATCAGTGAGATTCAGGGCCCTTCTCAGCCCCAGCATTTT.

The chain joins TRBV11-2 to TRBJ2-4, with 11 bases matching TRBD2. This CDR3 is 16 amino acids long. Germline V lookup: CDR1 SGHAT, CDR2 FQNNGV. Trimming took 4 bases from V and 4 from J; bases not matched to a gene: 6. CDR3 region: CASSSPTSGDKNIQYF. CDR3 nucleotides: TGTGCCAGCAGCTCTCCGACTAGCGGGGATAAAAACATTCAGTACTTC. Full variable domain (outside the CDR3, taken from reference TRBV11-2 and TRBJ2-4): EAGVAQSPRYKIIEKRQSVAFWCNPISGHATLYWYQQILGQGPKLLIQFQNNGVVDDSQLPKDRFSAERLKGVDSTLKIQPAKLEDSAVYLCASSSPTSGDKNIQYFGAGTRLSVL.

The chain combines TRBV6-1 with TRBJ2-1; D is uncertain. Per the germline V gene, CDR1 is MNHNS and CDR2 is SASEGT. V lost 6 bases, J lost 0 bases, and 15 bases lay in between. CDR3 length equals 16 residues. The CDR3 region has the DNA TGTGCCAGCAGCCGAAGCAGGAGCAGCTCCTACAATGAGCAGTTCTTC. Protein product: CASSRSRSSSYNEQFF.

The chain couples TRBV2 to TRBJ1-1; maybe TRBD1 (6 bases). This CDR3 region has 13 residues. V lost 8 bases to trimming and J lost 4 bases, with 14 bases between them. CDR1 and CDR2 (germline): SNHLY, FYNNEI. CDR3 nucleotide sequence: TGTGCCAGCGGTACAGGGAGTTTCACTGAAGCTTTCTTT. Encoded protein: CASGTGSFTEAFF.

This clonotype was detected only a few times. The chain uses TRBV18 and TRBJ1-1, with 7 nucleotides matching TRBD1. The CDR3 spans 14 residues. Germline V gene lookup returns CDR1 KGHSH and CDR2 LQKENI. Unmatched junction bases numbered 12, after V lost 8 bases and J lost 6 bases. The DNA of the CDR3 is TGTGCCAGCCATCTCGGTAAGGGGGCGTCTGAAGCTTTCTTT. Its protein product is CASHLGKGASEAFF.

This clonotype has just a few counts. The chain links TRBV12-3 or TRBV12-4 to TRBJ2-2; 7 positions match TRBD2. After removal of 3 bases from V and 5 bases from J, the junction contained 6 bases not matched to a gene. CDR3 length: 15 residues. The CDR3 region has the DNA TGTGCCAGCAGTTTGCGGGAGTCGGGGACCGGGGAGCTGTTTTTT. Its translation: CASSLRESGTGELFF.

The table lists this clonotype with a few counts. DNA of the CDR3: TGTGCCAGCAACCCGACAGGGGGCGCAGGGTCCGGGGAGCTGTTTTTT. It translates to CASNPTGGAGSGELFF. The V call is TRBV7-3, the J call TRBJ2-2; 10 bases agree with TRBD1. Germline loops: CDR1 SGHTA, CDR2 FQGTGA. The CDR3 covers 16 residues. The V gene end was trimmed by 7 bases and the J gene end by 6 bases; junction bases not matched to a gene: 11.

This chain's CDR3 is CASSPGAADTQYF. The DNA of the CDR3 is TGTGCCAGCAGTCCGGGAGCAGCAGATACGCAGTATTTT. The rearrangement links TRBV6-1 to TRBJ2-3; D perhaps matches TRBD2 (6 bases). This CDR3 contains 13 residues. V was trimmed by 5 bases and J by 4 bases, leaving 10 bases between them. Germline V gives CDR1 MNHNS, CDR2 SASEGT.

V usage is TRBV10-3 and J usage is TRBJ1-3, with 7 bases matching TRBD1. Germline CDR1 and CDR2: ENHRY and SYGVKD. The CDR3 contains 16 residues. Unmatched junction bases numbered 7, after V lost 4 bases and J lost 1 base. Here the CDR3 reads CAISASDRSSGNTIYF. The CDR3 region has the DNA TGTGCCATCAGTGCGTCGGACAGGTCTTCTGGAAACACCATATATTTT.

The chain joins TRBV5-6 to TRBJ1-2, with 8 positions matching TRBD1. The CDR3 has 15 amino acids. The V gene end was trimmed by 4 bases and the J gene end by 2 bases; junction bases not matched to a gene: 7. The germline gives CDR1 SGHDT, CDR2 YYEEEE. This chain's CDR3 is CASSLPGQVNYGYTF. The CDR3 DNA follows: TGTGCCAGCAGCCTTCCGGGACAGGTCAACTATGGCTACACCTTC.

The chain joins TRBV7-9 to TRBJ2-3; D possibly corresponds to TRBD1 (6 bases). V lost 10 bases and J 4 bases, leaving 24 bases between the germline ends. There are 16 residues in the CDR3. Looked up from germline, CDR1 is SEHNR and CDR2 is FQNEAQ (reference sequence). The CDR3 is CATDPGTRGRADTQYF. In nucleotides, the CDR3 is TGTGCCACCGACCCCGGGACAAGGGGTAGGGCAGATACGCAGTATTTT.

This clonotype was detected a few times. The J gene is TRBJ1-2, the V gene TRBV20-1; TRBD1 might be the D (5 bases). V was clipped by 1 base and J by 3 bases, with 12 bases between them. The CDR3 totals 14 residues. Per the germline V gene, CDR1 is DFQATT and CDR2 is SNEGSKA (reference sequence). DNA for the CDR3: TGCAGTGCTAGAGGATGGGGGGATGACTATGGCTACACCTTC. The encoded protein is CSARGWGDDYGYTF.

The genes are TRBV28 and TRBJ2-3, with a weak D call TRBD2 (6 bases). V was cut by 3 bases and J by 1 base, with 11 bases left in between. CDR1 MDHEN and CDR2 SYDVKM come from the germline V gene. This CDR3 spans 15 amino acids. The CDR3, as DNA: TGTGCCAGCAGTTTCTTGCGGGGACGCACAGATACGCAGTATTTT. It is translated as CASSFLRGRTDTQYF. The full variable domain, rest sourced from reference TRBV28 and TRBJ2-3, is DVKVTQSSRYLVKRTGEKVFLECVQDMDHENMFWYRQDPGLGLRLIYFSYDVKMKEKGDIPEGYSVSREKKERFSLILESASTNQTSMYLCASSFLRGRTDTQYFGPGTRLTVL.

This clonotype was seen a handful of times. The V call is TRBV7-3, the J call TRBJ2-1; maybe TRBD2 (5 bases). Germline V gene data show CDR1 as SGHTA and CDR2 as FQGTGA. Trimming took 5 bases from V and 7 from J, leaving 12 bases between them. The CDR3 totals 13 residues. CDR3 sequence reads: CASSGVTGNEQFF. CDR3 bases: TGTGCCAGCAGCGGAGTTACGGGGAATGAGCAGTTCTTC.

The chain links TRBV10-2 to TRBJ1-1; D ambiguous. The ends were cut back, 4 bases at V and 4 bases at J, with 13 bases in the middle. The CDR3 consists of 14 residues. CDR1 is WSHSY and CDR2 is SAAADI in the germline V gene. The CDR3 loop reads CASSGNFLGTEAFF. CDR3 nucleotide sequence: TGCGCCAGCAGTGGGAACTTTTTGGGCACTGAAGCTTTCTTT.

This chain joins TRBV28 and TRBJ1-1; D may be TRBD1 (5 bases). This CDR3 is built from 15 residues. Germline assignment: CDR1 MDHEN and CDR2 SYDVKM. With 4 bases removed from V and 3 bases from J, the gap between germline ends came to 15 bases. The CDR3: CASSSTSLGDTEAFF. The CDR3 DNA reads TGTGCCAGCAGTTCTACCTCCTTAGGGGACACTGAAGCTTTCTTT.

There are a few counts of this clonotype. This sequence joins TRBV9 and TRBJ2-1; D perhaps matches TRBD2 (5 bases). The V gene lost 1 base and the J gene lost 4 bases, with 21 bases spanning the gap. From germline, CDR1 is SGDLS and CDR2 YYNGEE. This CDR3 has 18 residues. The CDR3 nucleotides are TGTGCCAGCAGCGTAACCCTTCCTCAACCCGGGGTTTACAATGAGCAGTTCTTC. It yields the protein CASSVTLPQPGVYNEQFF. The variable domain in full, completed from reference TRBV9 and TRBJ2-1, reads DSGVTQTPKHLITATGQRVTLRCSPRSGDLSVYWYQQSLDQGLQFLIQYYNGEERAKGNILERFSAQQFPDLHSELNLSSLELGDSALYFCASSVTLPQPGVYNEQFFGPGTRLTVL.

DNA of the CDR3: TGCAGCGTTGAAGACAGGGAGGTGTCCGGGGAGCTGTTTTTT. As protein: CSVEDREVSGELFF. The chain uses TRBV29-1 and TRBJ2-2; maybe TRBD2 (6 bases). The CDR3 runs to 14 residues. Trimming cost V 0 bases and J 6 bases, with 11 bases left between them. Germline V gene sequence: CDR1 SQVTM, CDR2 ANQGSEA.

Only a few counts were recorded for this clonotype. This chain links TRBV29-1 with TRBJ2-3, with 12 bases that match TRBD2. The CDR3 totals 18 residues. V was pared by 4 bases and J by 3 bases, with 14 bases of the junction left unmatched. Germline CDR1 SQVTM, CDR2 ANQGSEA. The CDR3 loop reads CSVVANPPSGRATDTQYF. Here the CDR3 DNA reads TGCAGCGTTGTCGCCAATCCTCCTAGCGGGAGGGCAACAGATACGCAGTATTTT.

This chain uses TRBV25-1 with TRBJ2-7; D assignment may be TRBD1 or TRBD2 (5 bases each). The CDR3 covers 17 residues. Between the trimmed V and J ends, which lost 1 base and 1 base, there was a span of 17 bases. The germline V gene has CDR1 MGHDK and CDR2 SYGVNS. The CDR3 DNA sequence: TGTGCCAGCAGTGAATCTCGGGTGATGTGGGGGTCCTACGAGCAGTACTTC. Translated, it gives CASSESRVMWGSYEQYF.

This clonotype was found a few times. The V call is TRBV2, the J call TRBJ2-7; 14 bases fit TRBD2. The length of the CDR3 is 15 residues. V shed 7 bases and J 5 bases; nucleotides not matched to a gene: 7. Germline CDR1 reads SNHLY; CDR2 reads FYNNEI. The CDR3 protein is CASTEGTSGSNEQYF. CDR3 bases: TGTGCCAGCACCGAAGGGACTAGCGGGAGTAACGAGCAGTACTTC.

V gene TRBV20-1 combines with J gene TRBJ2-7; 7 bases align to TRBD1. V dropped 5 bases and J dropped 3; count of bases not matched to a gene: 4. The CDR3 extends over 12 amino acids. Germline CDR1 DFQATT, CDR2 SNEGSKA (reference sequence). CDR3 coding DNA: TGCAGTGCTGGCGACAGGGTCTACGAGCAGTACGTC. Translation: CSAGDRVYEQYV.

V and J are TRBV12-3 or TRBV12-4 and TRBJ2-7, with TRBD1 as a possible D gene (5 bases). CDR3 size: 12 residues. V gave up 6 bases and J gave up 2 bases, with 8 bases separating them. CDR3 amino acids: CASSRVTYEQYF. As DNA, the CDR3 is TGTGCCAGCAGCAGGGTTACCTACGAGCAGTACTTC.

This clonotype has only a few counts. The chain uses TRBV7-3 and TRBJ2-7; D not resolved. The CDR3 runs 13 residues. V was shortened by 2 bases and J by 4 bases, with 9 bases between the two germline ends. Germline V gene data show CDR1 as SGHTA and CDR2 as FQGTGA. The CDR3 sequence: CASSLGSEYEQYF. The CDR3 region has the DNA TGTGCCAGCAGCTTAGGTAGTGAGTACGAGCAGTACTTC. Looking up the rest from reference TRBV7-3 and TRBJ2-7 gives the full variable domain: GAGVSQTPSNKVTEKGKYVELRCDPISGHTALYWYRQSLGQGPEFLIYFQGTGAADDSGLPNDRFFAVRPEGSVSTLKIQRTERGDSAVYLCASSLGSEYEQYFGPGTRLTVT.

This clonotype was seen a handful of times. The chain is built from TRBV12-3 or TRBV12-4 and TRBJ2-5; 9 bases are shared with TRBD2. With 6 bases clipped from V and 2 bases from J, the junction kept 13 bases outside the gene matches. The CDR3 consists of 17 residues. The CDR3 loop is CASSAVAAGGYQETQYF. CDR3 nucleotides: TGTGCCAGCAGCGCGGTTGCCGCGGGGGGGTATCAAGAGACCCAGTACTTC.

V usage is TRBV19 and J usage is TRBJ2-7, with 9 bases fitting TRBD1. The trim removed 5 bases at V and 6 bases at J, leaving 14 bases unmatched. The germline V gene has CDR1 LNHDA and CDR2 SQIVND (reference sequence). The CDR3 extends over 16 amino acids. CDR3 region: CASSQGQGRGASEQYF. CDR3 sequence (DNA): TGTGCCAGTAGTCAGGGACAGGGACGAGGGGCCAGCGAGCAGTACTTC. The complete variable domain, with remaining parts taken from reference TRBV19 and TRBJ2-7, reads DGGITQSPKYLFRKEGQNVTLSCEQNLNHDAMYWYRQDPGQGLRLIYYSQIVNDFQKGDIAEGYSVSREKKESFPLTVTSAQKNPTAFYLCASSQGQGRGASEQYFGPGTRLTVT.

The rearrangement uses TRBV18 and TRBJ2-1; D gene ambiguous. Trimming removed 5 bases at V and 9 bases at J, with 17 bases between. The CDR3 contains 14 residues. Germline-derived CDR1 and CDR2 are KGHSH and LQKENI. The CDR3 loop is CASSTSVLLGEQFF. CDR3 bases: TGTGCCAGCTCAACCTCCGTCCTATTGGGTGAGCAGTTCTTC.